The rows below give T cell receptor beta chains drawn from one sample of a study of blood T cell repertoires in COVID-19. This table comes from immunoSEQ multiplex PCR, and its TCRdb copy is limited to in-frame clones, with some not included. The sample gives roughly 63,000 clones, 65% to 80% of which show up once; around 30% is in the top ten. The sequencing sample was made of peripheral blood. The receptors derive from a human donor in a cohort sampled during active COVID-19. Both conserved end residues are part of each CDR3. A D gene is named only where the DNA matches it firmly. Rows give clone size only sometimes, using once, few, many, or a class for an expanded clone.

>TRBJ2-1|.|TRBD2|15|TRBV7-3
CASSTTSGSGNEQFF
TGTGCCAGCAGCACTACTAGCGGGAGTGGCAATGAGCAGTTCTTC
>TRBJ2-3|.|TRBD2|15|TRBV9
CASSAGTIGPDTQYF
TGTGCCAGCAGCGCGGGGACTATTGGGCCAGATACGCAGTATTTT
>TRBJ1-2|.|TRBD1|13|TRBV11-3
CASSLETGNGYTF
TGTGCCAGCAGCCTGGAGACAGGGAATGGCTACACCTTC
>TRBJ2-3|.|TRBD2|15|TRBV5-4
CAVSLKRELTDTQYF
TGTGCCGTATCGTTGAAGCGGGAGTTAACAGATACGCAGTATTTT
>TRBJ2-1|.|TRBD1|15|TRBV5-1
CASSLLPTGTTEQFF
TGCGCCAGCAGCCTGCTCCCGACAGGGACGACTGAGCAGTTCTTC
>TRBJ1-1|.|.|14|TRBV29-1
CSVPSRQGGTEAFF
TGCAGCGTTCCTTCACGCCAAGGGGGAACTGAAGCTTTCTTT
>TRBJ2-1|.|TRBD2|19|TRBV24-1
CATSAVGTSGSSVYNEQFF
TGTGCCACCAGTGCCGTAGGGACTAGCGGGAGTTCAGTCTACAATGAGCAGTTCTTC
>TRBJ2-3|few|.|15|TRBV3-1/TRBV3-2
CASSQGGGRVDTQYF
TGTGCCAGCAGCCAAGGCGGGGGCCGCGTAGATACGCAGTATTTT
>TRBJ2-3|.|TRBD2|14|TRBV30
CAWLLAGGEHTQYF
TGTGCCTGGCTACTAGCGGGAGGTGAACATACGCAGTATTTT
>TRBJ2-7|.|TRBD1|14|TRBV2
CASSRQGQVYEQYF
TGTGCCAGCAGTCGACAGGGGCAAGTGTACGAGCAGTACTTC
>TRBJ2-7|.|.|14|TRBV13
CASSSWGVAYEQYF
TGTGCCAGCAGCTCCTGGGGGGTAGCCTACGAGCAGTACTTC
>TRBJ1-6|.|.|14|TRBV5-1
CASSLDITESPLHF
TGCGCCAGCAGCTTGGATATTACGGAGTCACCCCTCCACTTT
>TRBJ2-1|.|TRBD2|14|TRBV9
CASSVGAGGNEQFF
TGTGCCAGCAGCGTCGGGGCGGGAGGGAATGAGCAGTTCTTC
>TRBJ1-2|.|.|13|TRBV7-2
CASSLTQVDGYTF
TGTGCCAGCAGCTTGACACAGGTGGATGGCTACACCTTC
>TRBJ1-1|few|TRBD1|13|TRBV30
CAWDRGRNTEAFF
TGTGCCTGGGACAGGGGGCGGAACACTGAAGCTTTCTTT
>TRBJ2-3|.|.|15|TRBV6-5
CASSKRTIPGDTQYF
TGTGCCAGCAGTAAGAGGACTATCCCCGGGGATACGCAGTATTTT
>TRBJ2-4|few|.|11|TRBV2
CASTPRGIQYF
TGTGCCAGCACGCCCCGGGGCATTCAGTACTTC
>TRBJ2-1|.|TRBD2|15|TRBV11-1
CASSLDSGGNNEQFF
TGTGCCAGCAGCTTAGATAGCGGGGGTAACAATGAGCAGTTCTTC
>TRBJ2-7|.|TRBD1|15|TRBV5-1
CASSWKGDSYYEQYF
TGCGCCAGCAGCTGGAAGGGGGACAGTTACTACGAGCAGTACTTC
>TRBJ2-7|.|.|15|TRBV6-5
CASRRRHTSGYEQYF
TGTGCCAGCAGACGGCGGCACACATCGGGCTACGAGCAGTACTTC
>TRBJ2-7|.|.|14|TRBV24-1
CATSDTQVPYEQYF
TGTGCCACCAGTGACACACAGGTCCCCTACGAGCAGTACTTC
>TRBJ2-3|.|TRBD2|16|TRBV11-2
CASSFLAGGSTDTQYF
TGTGCCAGCAGCTTCTTAGCGGGAGGGAGCACAGATACGCAGTATTTT
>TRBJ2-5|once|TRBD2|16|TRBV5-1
CASSFTSGRAQETQYF
TGCGCCAGCAGTTTCACTAGCGGGAGGGCCCAAGAGACCCAGTACTTC
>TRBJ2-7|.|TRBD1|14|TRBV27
CASSFAGGIYEQYF
TGTGCCAGCAGTTTCGCAGGGGGCATATACGAGCAGTACTTC
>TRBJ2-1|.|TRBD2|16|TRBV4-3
CASSQGATSGYYEQFF
TGCGCCAGCAGCCAAGGTGCGACTAGCGGTTACTATGAGCAGTTCTTC
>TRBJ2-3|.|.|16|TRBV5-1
CASSPRSTGAKDTQYF
TGCGCCAGCAGCCCCCGGTCAACCGGAGCCAAAGATACGCAGTATTTT
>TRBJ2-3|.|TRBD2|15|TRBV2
CASSEGLAGADTQYF
TGTGCCAGCAGTGAAGGACTAGCGGGAGCAGATACGCAGTATTTT
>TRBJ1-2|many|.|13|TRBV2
CASSVGGNYGYTF
TGTGCCAGCAGCGTGGGGGGAAACTATGGCTACACCTTC
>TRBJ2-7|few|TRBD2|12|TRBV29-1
CSFRDYSYEQYF
TGCAGCTTCCGGGACTACTCCTACGAGCAGTACTTC
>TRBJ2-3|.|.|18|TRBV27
CASAVGGLPRTSTDTQYF
TGTGCCAGCGCCGTGGGCGGGCTACCGCGAACTAGCACAGATACGCAGTATTTT
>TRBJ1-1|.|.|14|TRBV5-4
CASSSKGGGTEAFF
TGTGCCAGCAGCTCCAAGGGGGGGGGCACTGAAGCTTTCTTT
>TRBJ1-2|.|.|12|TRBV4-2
CASRTQNYGYTF
TGTGCCAGCAGAACACAGAACTATGGCTACACCTTC
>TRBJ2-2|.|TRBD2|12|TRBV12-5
CASGREAGELFF
TGTGCTAGTGGCCGGGAGGCCGGGGAGCTGTTTTTT
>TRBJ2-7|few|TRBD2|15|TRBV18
CASSLTAGGASEQYF
TGTGCCAGCTCACTAACGGCGGGAGGGGCAAGCGAGCAGTACTTC
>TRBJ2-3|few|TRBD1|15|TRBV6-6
CASSYSGQGGDTQYF
TGTGCCAGCAGTTACTCGGGACAGGGGGGAGATACGCAGTATTTT
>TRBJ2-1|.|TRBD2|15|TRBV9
CASSVTSGTYNEQFF
TGTGCCAGCAGCGTAACTAGCGGTACGTACAATGAGCAGTTCTTC
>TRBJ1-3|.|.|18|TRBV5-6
CASSPKDRTPTGGNTIYF
TGTGCCAGCAGCCCGAAGGACAGAACCCCGACCGGTGGAAACACCATATATTTT
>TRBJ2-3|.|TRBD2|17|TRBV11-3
CASSLRLAGGTADTQYF
TGTGCCAGCAGCTTAAGGCTAGCGGGAGGGACCGCAGATACGCAGTATTTT
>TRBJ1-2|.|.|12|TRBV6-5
CVIRGVHYGYTF
TGTGTCATACGCGGGGTCCACTATGGCTACACCTTC
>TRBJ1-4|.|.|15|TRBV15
CATSRVNRPNEKLFF
TGTGCCACCAGCAGAGTAAACAGGCCTAATGAAAAACTGTTTTTT
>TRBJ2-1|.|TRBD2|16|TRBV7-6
CASSLEGGLAGGEQFF
TGTGCCAGCAGCTTAGAGGGGGGACTAGCGGGAGGTGAGCAGTTCTTC
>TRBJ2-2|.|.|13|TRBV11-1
CASSILEIGELFF
TGTGCCAGCAGCATCCTAGAAATCGGGGAGCTGTTTTTT
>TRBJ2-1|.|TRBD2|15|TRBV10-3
CAISEASGGFNEQFF
TGTGCCATCAGTGAGGCAAGCGGGGGGTTCAATGAGCAGTTCTTC
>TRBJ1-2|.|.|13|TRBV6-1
CASSEEWQHGYTF
TGTGCCAGCAGTGAAGAATGGCAACATGGCTACACCTTC
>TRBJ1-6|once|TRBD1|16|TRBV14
CASSQGGRGRNSPLHF
TGTGCCAGCAGCCAGGGGGGCAGGGGGCGGAATTCACCCCTCCACTTT
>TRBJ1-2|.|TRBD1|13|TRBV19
CASSIARGLGYTF
TGTGCCAGTAGTATAGCTAGGGGGCTCGGCTACACCTTC
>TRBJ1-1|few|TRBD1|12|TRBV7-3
CASSNYRGIAFF
TGTGCCAGCAGCAACTACAGGGGCATAGCTTTCTTT
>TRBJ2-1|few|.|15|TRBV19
CASSIDVGYYNEQFF
TGTGCCAGTAGTATAGATGTCGGTTACTACAATGAGCAGTTCTTC
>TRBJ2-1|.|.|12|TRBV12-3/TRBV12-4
CASSYEGVEQFF
TGTGCCAGCAGCTATGAGGGAGTTGAGCAGTTCTTC
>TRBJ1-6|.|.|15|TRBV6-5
CASSYVAGYNSPLHF
TGTGCCAGCAGTTACGTTGCAGGATATAATTCACCCCTCCACTTT
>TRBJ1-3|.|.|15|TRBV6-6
CASSRQAPSGNTIYF
TGTGCCAGCAGTCGACAGGCTCCCTCTGGAAACACCATATATTTT
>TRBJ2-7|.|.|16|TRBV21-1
CASRVTMVREGYEQYF
TGTGCCAGCAGGGTGACTATGGTGCGGGAGGGCTACGAGCAGTACTTC
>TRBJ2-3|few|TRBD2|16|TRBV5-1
CASTLLAGGPTDTQYF
TGCGCCAGCACCCTCCTAGCGGGAGGGCCGACAGATACGCAGTATTTT
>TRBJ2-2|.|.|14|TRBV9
CASSSQPGTGELFF
TGTGCCAGCAGCTCCCAGCCGGGTACCGGGGAGCTGTTTTTT